This T cell receptor (beta chain) is from a study of blood T cell repertoires in COVID-19. About the study: Collection of acute and convalescent COVID-19 samples took place in the United States, Italy and Spain. PBMCs, B-cell-depleted T cells, or T cells provided the cDNA or gDNA that made up the material.

Per the authors' pipeline: Cell counts per sample came from amplifying reference gene primers. The repertoire was sequenced with immunoSEQ multiplex PCR; TCRdb's copy has only in-frame clones and lacks some. The V and J calls and clone size come from that table; D and trimming were worked out from the DNA. The sample includes 110,000 or so clones, over 65% seen only once; the top ten take approximately 8.1%. Germline lookup yields CDR1 MNHNS and CDR2 SASEGT. V shed 2 bases and J shed 2 bases, with 7 bases lying between them. The CDR3 runs to 14 residues. The receptor was isolated from a woman in her 40s with acute or convalescent COVID-19. V gene TRBV6-1 combines with J gene TRBJ1-3, with D hard to call. Sequenced material: peripheral blood. The CDR3 DNA is TGTGCCAGCAGTGAATTGGCTCCTGGAAACACCATATATTTT. As protein: CASSELAPGNTIYF.